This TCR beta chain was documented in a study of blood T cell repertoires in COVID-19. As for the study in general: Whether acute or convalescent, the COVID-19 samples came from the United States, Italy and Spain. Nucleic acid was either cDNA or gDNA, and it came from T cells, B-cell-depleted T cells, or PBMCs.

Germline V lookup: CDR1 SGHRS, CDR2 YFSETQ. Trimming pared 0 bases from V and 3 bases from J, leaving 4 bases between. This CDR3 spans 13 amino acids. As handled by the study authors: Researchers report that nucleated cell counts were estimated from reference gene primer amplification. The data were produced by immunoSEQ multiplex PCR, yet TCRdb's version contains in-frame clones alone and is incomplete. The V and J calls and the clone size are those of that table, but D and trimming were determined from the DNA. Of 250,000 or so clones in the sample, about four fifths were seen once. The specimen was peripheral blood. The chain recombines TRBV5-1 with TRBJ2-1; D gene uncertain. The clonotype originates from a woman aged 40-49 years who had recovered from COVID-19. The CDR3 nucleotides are TGCGCCAGCAGCTTGGACAGCTACAATGAGCAGTTCTTC. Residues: CASSLDSYNEQFF.